The T cell receptor (beta chain) described here comes from a study of T cell responses to AZD1222 COVID-19 vaccine. Germline CDR1 SGHRS, CDR2 YFSETQ. The CDR3 totals 16 residues. Between the trimmed V and J ends, which lost 0 bases and 0 bases, there was a span of 9 bases. The protocol was immunoSEQ multiplex PCR, while the TCRdb copy is restricted to in-frame clones and leaves out a portion. The table has about 30,000 clones, roughly nine tenths seen once; the top ten hold 45%. This sequence was found in an adult in good health. The specimen was peripheral blood, collected on day 0 of AZD1222 vaccination. This chain joins TRBV5-1 and TRBJ1-4; D gene ambiguous. CDR3 loop: CASSLGGFATNEKLFF. CDR3 DNA sequence: TGCGCCAGCAGCTTGGGCGGGTTCGCAACTAATGAAAAACTGTTTTTT.